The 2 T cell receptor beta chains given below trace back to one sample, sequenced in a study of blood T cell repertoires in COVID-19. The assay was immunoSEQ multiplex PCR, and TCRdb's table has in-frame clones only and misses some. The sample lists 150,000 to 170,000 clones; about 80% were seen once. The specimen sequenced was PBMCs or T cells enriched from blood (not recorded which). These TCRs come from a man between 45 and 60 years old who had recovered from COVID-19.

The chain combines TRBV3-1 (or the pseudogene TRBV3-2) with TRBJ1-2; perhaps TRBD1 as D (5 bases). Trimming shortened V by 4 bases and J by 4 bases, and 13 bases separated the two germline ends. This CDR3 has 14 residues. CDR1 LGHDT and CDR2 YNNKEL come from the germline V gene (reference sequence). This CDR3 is CASSPGGGGYGYTF. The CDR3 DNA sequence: TGTGCCAGCAGCCCCGGGGGAGGAGGCTATGGCTACACCTTC.

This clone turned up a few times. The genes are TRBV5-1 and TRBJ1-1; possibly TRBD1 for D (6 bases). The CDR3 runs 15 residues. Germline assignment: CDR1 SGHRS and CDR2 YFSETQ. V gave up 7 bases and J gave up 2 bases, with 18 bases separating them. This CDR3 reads CASSLQGTVNTEAFF. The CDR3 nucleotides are TGCGCCAGCTCCCTACAGGGTACCGTTAACACTGAAGCTTTCTTT. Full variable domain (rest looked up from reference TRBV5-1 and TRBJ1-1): KAGVTQTPRYLIKTRGQQVTLSCSPISGHRSVSWYQQTPGQGLQFLFEYFSETQRNKGNFPGRFSGRQFSNSRSEMNVSTLELGDSALYLCASSLQGTVNTEAFFGQGTRLTVV.